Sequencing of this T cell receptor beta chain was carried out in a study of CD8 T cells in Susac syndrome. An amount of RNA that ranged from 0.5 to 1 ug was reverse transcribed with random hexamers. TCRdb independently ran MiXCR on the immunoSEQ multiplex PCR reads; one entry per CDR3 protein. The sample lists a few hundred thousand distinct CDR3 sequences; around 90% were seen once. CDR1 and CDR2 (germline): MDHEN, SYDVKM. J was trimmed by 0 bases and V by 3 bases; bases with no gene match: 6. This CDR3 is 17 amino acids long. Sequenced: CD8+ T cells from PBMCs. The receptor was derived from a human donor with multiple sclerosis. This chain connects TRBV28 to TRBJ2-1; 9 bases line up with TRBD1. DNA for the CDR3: TGTGCCAGCAGTTTGGGACAGGGCCCGAGCTCCTACAATGAGCAGTTCTTC. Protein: CASSLGQGPSSYNEQFF.